This passage covers 9 T cell receptor beta chains from one sample sequenced in a study of patients and donors after allogeneic stem cell transplantation. A single record per CDR3 protein comes from TCRdb applying MiXCR to the RT-PCR reads. The sample gives a few hundred thousand distinct CDR3 sequences, around two fifths of which show up once; around 10% is in the top ten. The sequenced material came from blood, either unsorted or a sorted T cell fraction (not recorded which). The receptors shown here come from a human donor who was either an allogeneic HSCT recipient or a stem cell or donor lymphocyte infusion donor (not recorded which). It is not recorded whose cells these are; they may come from a transplant donor.

This clonotype has more than one count but fewer than ten. This chain links TRBV20-1 with TRBJ1-1; D uncertain. The CDR3 extends over 13 amino acids. CDR1 and CDR2 from the germline V gene are DFQATT and SNEGSKA (reference sequence). V lost 6 bases and J 5 bases, leaving 16 bases between the germline ends. CDR3 in amino acids: CSADLELGTEAFF. The CDR3 DNA reads TGCAGTGCCGATCTCGAACTTGGGACTGAAGCTTTCTTT.

This clonotype has only a few counts. This sequence joins TRBV2 and TRBJ1-1; D not resolved. There are 16 residues in the CDR3. V lost 4 bases to trimming and J lost 4 bases, with 19 bases between them. CDR1 and CDR2 from the germline V gene are SNHLY and FYNNEI. The CDR3 nucleotides are TGTGCCAGCAGTGCCCATCGGACCGGCCGGGGCACTGAAGCTTTCTTT. It codes for CASSAHRTGRGTEAFF.

The gene calls are TRBV10-3 and TRBJ1-2; D not resolved. Germline V gene sequence: CDR1 ENHRY, CDR2 SYGVKD. The length of the CDR3 is 15 residues. V lost 2 bases and J lost 7, with 17 bases in between. The CDR3 reads CAISEPAGPSGGYTF. As DNA, the CDR3 is TGTGCCATCAGTGAGCCCGCAGGCCCTTCGGGTGGCTACACCTTC.

The chain recombines TRBV4-1 with TRBJ1-1; D is perhaps TRBD1 (5 bases). The V and J ends lost 0 bases and 1 base respectively, with 15 bases between them. Germline values: CDR1 MGHRA, CDR2 YSYEKL. The length of the CDR3 is 17 residues. CDR3 protein: CASSQDGTLRQNTEAFF. CDR3 nucleotide sequence: TGCGCCAGCAGCCAAGATGGGACTTTGCGCCAGAACACTGAAGCTTTCTTT.

The V call is TRBV20-1, the J call TRBJ1-4; possibly TRBD1 for D (5 bases). V was shortened by 5 bases and J by 10 bases, with 14 bases between the two germline ends. CDR1 is DFQATT, CDR2 SNEGSKA, per germline (reference sequence). The CDR3 extends over 12 amino acids. CDR3: CSASRESRKLFF. CDR3 in DNA: TGCAGTGCTTCCAGGGAATCAAGAAAACTGTTTTTT.

This rearrangement joins TRBV7-9 to TRBJ2-7; D unclear. The CDR3 has 15 amino acids. Looked up from germline, CDR1 is SEHNR and CDR2 is FQNEAQ (reference sequence). V shed 0 bases and J shed 3 bases, with 12 bases lying between them. CDR3 loop: CASSLAKESIYEQYF. The CDR3 nucleotides are TGTGCCAGCAGCTTAGCCAAGGAATCCATCTACGAGCAGTACTTC. The full variable domain, rest sourced from reference TRBV7-9 and TRBJ2-7, is DTGVSQNPRHKITKRGQNVTFRCDPISEHNRLYWYRQTLGQGPEFLTYFQNEAQLEKSRLLSDRFSAERPKGSFSTLEIQRTEQGDSAMYLCASSLAKESIYEQYFGPGTRLTVT.

This clonotype was counted a few times. V is TRBV29-1 and J is TRBJ1-2, with a weak D call TRBD1 (6 bases). CDR1 is SQVTM, CDR2 ANQGSEA, per germline. V lost 5 bases to trimming and J lost 9 bases, with 13 bases between them. This CDR3 is built from 11 residues. The CDR3 loop reads CSVPQGPRYTF. The DNA of the CDR3 is TGCAGCGTTCCCCAGGGGCCGCGCTACACCTTC. Full variable domain (rest looked up from reference TRBV29-1 and TRBJ1-2): SAVISQKPSRDICQRGTSLTIQCQVDSQVTMMFWYRQQPGQSLTLIATANQGSEATYESGFVIDKFPISRPNLTFSTLTVSNMSPEDSSIYLCSVPQGPRYTFGSGTRLTVV.

This clonotype turned up a few times. The CDR3: CASSVKAGAFSSYNEQFF. CDR3 bases: TGTGCCAGCAGCGTTAAAGCGGGGGCCTTCAGCTCCTACAATGAGCAGTTCTTC. The chain employs TRBV9 and TRBJ2-1; 8 bases match TRBD2. CDR1 and CDR2 from the germline V gene are SGDLS and YYNGEE. The CDR3 spans 18 residues. V gave up 2 bases and J gave up 0 bases; unmatched junction bases: 10. The entire variable domain, with the rest obtained from reference TRBV9 and TRBJ2-1, is as follows: DSGVTQTPKHLITATGQRVTLRCSPRSGDLSVYWYQQSLDQGLQFLIQYYNGEERAKGNILERFSAQQFPDLHSELNLSSLELGDSALYFCASSVKAGAFSSYNEQFFGPGTRLTVL.

The V gene is TRBV27, the J gene TRBJ1-1; 7 bases line up with TRBD1. The CDR3 length is 15 residues. Germline V lookup: CDR1 MNHEY, CDR2 SMNVEV (reference sequence). V lost 5 bases, J lost 0 bases, and 6 bases stayed unmatched. CDR3 protein: CASSLGTDLNTEAFF. The CDR3 DNA follows: TGTGCCAGCAGTCTCGGGACAGACCTGAACACTGAAGCTTTCTTT.